Following are 22 T cell receptor beta chains from one sample sequenced in a study of T cells after yellow fever vaccination (dated by TCRdb to the late 2010s). The intended sense of this specimen's treatment or condition label: live attenuated yellow fever vaccine strain. Library prep was done by 5' RACE. TCRdb shows the sequencer as Illumina HiSeq 2500. The public sequencing data were trimmed at Q25 with fastp and processed into clonotypes with MiXCR by TCRdb, which kept only in-frame beta chains. Every distinct CDR3 protein forms one entry, paired with its most common genes and DNA. This sample is represented by some 550,000 distinct CDR3 sequences; about 19% of them were singletons. The ten top clones hold about 13% of the sample. Sequencing was performed on PBMCs, taken 15 days after the yellow fever booster vaccination. These receptors were obtained from a man aged 25-40 years who received the YFV17D yellow fever vaccine.

The DNA of the CDR3 is TGTGCCAGCAGTCTACTACCGAACACCGGGGAGCTGTTTTTT. Amino acids: CASSLLPNTGELFF. The chain has TRBV6-5 and TRBJ2-2; D remains unclear. The CDR3 covers 14 residues. The ends were cut back, 5 bases at V and 0 bases at J, with 7 bases in the middle. CDR1 and CDR2 from the germline V gene are MNHEY and SVGAGI.

The V call is TRBV20-1, the J call TRBJ2-1; TRBD2 matches 10 bases. V trimming: 1 base; J trimming: 3 bases; junction bases outside the gene matches: 3. This CDR3 is 15 amino acids long. Germline-derived CDR1 and CDR2 are DFQATT and SNEGSKA (reference sequence). The CDR3 bases are TGCAGTGCTAGAGGGAGGACTAGCGGCTACAATGAGCAGTTCTTC. It translates to CSARGRTSGYNEQFF.

The chain has TRBV20-1 and TRBJ2-1; TRBD2 agrees at 11 bases. Germline CDR1 is DFQATT and CDR2 is SNEGSKA (reference sequence). Unmatched junction bases numbered 11, after V lost 6 bases and J lost 4 bases. The CDR3 runs to 16 residues. This chain's CDR3 is CSAIGLAGLGYNEQFF. The CDR3 DNA reads as TGCAGTGCAATCGGACTAGCGGGTTTAGGGTACAATGAGCAGTTCTTC.

The chain joins TRBV6-5 to TRBJ2-7, with D uncertain. Trimming stripped 2 bases from V and 2 bases from J, with 13 bases between. CDR3 length: 15 amino acids. Germline-derived CDR1 and CDR2 are MNHEY and SVGAGI. The CDR3 DNA follows: TGTGCCAGCAGTTACGATGCAGGCCGGACCTACGAGCAGTACTTC. The encoded protein is CASSYDAGRTYEQYF.

The table lists this clonotype with a few counts. V gene TRBV28 combines with J gene TRBJ1-3, with TRBD1 identical over 8 bases. The CDR3 loop spans 15 amino acids. Germline V lookup: CDR1 MDHEN, CDR2 SYDVKM. The V gene end was trimmed by 3 bases and the J gene end by 5 bases; junction bases not matched to a gene: 6. CDR3 nucleotide sequence: TGTGCCAGCAGTTTTGAGGACAGGGAGAGAAACACCATATATTTT. It codes for CASSFEDRERNTIYF. Complete variable domain (other parts from reference TRBV28 and TRBJ1-3): DVKVTQSSRYLVKRTGEKVFLECVQDMDHENMFWYRQDPGLGLRLIYFSYDVKMKEKGDIPEGYSVSREKKERFSLILESASTNQTSMYLCASSFEDRERNTIYFGEGSWLTVV.

There are a few counts of this clonotype. The chain has TRBV20-1 and TRBJ2-1, with 10 bases identical to TRBD2. CDR3 length: 14 residues. After removal of 3 bases from V and 8 bases from J, the junction contained 7 bases not matched to a gene. The germline V gene has CDR1 DFQATT and CDR2 SNEGSKA (reference sequence). CDR3 nucleotide sequence: TGCAGTGCTAGCCCCAGCGGGAGGGCATATGAGCAGTTCTTC. Protein: CSASPSGRAYEQFF.

J is TRBJ2-1 and V is TRBV15; D is undetermined. From germline, CDR1 is LNHNV and CDR2 YYDKDF (reference sequence). V was trimmed by 4 bases and J by 12 bases, leaving 10 bases between them. The CDR3 consists of 11 residues. The CDR3 bases are TGTGCCACCAGCACCCGAGGATGGCAGTTCTTC. Its protein product is CATSTRGWQFF.

This clonotype was detected a few times. The J gene is TRBJ2-1, the V gene TRBV5-1; D perhaps matches TRBD2 (5 bases). The V and J ends lost 5 bases and 10 bases respectively, with 19 bases between them. The V gene's germline CDR1 is SGHRS and CDR2 YFSETQ. The CDR3 length is 14 residues. The CDR3 region is CASRPSLATIEQFF. The CDR3 nucleotides read TGCGCCAGCAGACCTAGCTTAGCGACCATCGAGCAGTTCTTC.

V gene TRBV20-1 combines with J gene TRBJ2-7; D remains ambiguous. Germline CDR1 and CDR2: DFQATT and SNEGSKA (reference sequence). V lost 5 bases to trimming and J lost 2 bases, with 10 bases between them. The CDR3 is 12 residues long. For the CDR3, the DNA is TGCAGTGCTGTGATCACCCCCTACGAGCAGTACTTC. It yields the protein CSAVITPYEQYF.

This clonotype was picked up many times. V and J are TRBV5-1 and TRBJ2-1; D remains ambiguous. V was trimmed by 0 bases and J by 9 bases, leaving 13 bases between them. This CDR3 is 14 amino acids long. Germline V CDR1 and CDR2: SGHRS, YFSETQ. Here the CDR3 DNA reads TGCGCCAGCAGCTTGGTTGGTCTACATAGTGAGCAGTTCTTC. Translating gives CASSLVGLHSEQFF.

This clonotype was found a few times. CDR3 DNA sequence: TGTGCCAGCAGGGGGACAGGCGAGCCCTACGAGCAGTACTTC. Translating gives CASRGTGEPYEQYF. The chain employs TRBV12-3 or TRBV12-4 and TRBJ2-7; 8 bases are a match to TRBD1. The length of the CDR3 is 14 residues. The V and J ends lost 6 bases and 2 bases, in that order; junction bases with no gene match: 6.

J is TRBJ2-6 and V is TRBV19, with 8 bases fitting TRBD1. CDR1 and CDR2 (germline): LNHDA, SQIVND (reference sequence). Trimming cost V 7 bases and J 0 bases; bases outside gene matches: 8. The CDR3 loop spans 17 amino acids. This chain's CDR3 is CASMRTGTLSGANVLTF. CDR3 sequence (DNA): TGTGCCAGTATGCGGACAGGGACACTCTCTGGGGCCAACGTCCTGACTTTC. The full variable domain, in which reference TRBV19 and TRBJ2-6 provide the parts outside the CDR3, is DGGITQSPKYLFRKEGQNVTLSCEQNLNHDAMYWYRQDPGQGLRLIYYSQIVNDFQKGDIAEGYSVSREKKESFPLTVTSAQKNPTAFYLCASMRTGTLSGANVLTFGAGSRLTVL.

In this sample, this clonotype turned up a few times. The chain carries TRBV6-4 and TRBJ2-1, with 11 nucleotides matching TRBD2. The CDR3 is 17 residues long. Germline CDR1 and CDR2: MRHNA and SNTAGT. V dropped 4 bases and J dropped 4; count of bases not matched to a gene: 9. The CDR3 spells CASSVVGLAGGYNEQFF. The CDR3 DNA reads as TGTGCCAGCAGTGTGGTCGGGCTAGCGGGAGGTTACAATGAGCAGTTCTTC.

The rearrangement uses TRBV12-3 or TRBV12-4 and TRBJ1-4, with D perhaps TRBD1 (5 bases). V lost 5 bases, J lost 0 bases, and 7 bases lay in between. This CDR3 spans 14 amino acids. The DNA for the CDR3 is TGTGCCAGCAGTCGGGACTCAACTAATGAAAAACTGTTTTTT. It yields the protein CASSRDSTNEKLFF.

J is TRBJ2-2 and V is TRBV7-2; the D is unclear. Germline V lookup: CDR1 SGHTA, CDR2 FQGNSA. V gave up 1 base and J gave up 5 bases, with 8 bases separating them. The CDR3 totals 14 residues. DNA for the CDR3: TGTGCCAGCAGCTTAGGTTTGGAGACCGGGGAGCTGTTTTTT. It yields the protein CASSLGLETGELFF. Together with reference TRBV7-2 and TRBJ2-2, the CDR3 gives the full variable domain: GAGVSQSPSNKVTEKGKDVELRCDPISGHTALYWYRQSLGQGLEFLIYFQGNSAPDKSGLPSDRFSAERTGGSVSTLTIQRTQQEDSAVYLCASSLGLETGELFFGEGSRLTVL.

The chain employs TRBV24-1 and TRBJ2-2; TRBD1 aligns across 8 bases. With V trimmed by 4 bases and J by 5 bases, 8 bases remained unmatched. The germline gives CDR1 KGHDR, CDR2 SFDVKD. The CDR3 extends over 16 amino acids. The CDR3 region is CATSDPRTGFTGELFF. The DNA for the CDR3 is TGTGCCACCAGTGACCCTCGGACAGGGTTTACCGGGGAGCTGTTTTTT.

V gene TRBV5-5 combines with J gene TRBJ2-7; D is possibly TRBD1 or TRBD2 (5 bases each). V gave up 4 bases and J gave up 4 bases, with 18 bases separating them. The CDR3 is 15 amino acids. Germline CDR1 and CDR2: SGHKS and YYEKEE (reference sequence). The CDR3 reads CASSAEGISLYEQYF. DNA for the CDR3: TGTGCCAGCAGCGCAGAGGGGATCTCCCTTTACGAGCAGTACTTC.

In DNA form, the CDR3 reads TGTGCCAGCAGCTTCCCAGGGGATACGCAGTATTTT. Translated, it gives CASSFPGDTQYF. The chain joins TRBV7-2 to TRBJ2-3; TRBD1 is a possible D gene (5 bases). Trimming cost V 3 bases and J 6 bases, with 7 bases left between them. Per the germline V gene, CDR1 is SGHTA and CDR2 is FQGNSA. The CDR3 is 12 amino acids.

The V call is TRBV12-3 or TRBV12-4, the J call TRBJ1-1; D is possibly TRBD1 (6 bases). V was trimmed by 7 bases and J by 6 bases, leaving 15 bases between them. CDR3 size: 13 residues. The CDR3 nucleotides are TGTGCCAGCACCCTGAGGGGGGGAGCTGAAGCTTTCTTT. Protein: CASTLRGGAEAFF.

CDR3 sequence (DNA): TGTGCCAGCAGCCAACTGGGCGGCAATGAGCAGTTCTTC. Encoded protein: CASSQLGGNEQFF. The chain couples TRBV3-1 to TRBJ2-1; D uncertain. Germline V CDR1 and CDR2: LGHDT, YNNKEL (reference sequence). The CDR3 runs to 13 residues. Trimming stripped 2 bases from V and 6 bases from J, with 8 bases between.

In this sample, this clonotype turned up a few times. V gene TRBV28 combines with J gene TRBJ2-7; possible D gene TRBD2, 6 bases. The CDR3 is 15 residues long. Germline CDR1 MDHEN, CDR2 SYDVKM. The V end lost 7 bases, the J end lost 2 bases, and 18 bases lay between the germline ends. The chain's CDR3 is CASTTGGSGTYEQYF. In DNA, the CDR3 is TGTGCCAGCACCACCGGAGGTAGCGGAACCTACGAGCAGTACTTC.

This clonotype turned up a few times. This chain uses TRBV10-3 with TRBJ2-7, with D possibly being TRBD1 (6 bases). The CDR3 loop spans 14 amino acids. Per the germline V gene, CDR1 is ENHRY and CDR2 is SYGVKD. With 8 bases removed from V and 4 bases from J, the gap between germline ends came to 18 bases. Here the CDR3 DNA reads TGTGCCATCGACGCCACAGGGCGCGGGTACGAGCAGTACTTC. Encoded protein: CAIDATGRGYEQYF.